The T cell receptor (beta chain) under discussion was sequenced for a study of T cells in Graves' hyperthyroidism and ophthalmopathy. The study, taken as a whole, reports: In blood, most of the thyroid clonotypes expanded above 0.001 were also present.

The table lists this clonotype with a few counts. The target antigen is unknown. TCR beta CDR3 regions were amplified from RNA transcripts. TCR CDR3 regions were first amplified by RT-PCR with HTBI primers. TCRdb recomputed calls from the multiplex PCR reads with MiXCR, one row per CDR3 protein. The profile covers roughly 700,000 distinct CDR3 sequences, with roughly 15% appearing a single time and about a tenth taken by the ten largest. The germline gives CDR1 MNHNS, CDR2 SASEGT. The CDR3 sequence is 14 residues long. V was trimmed by 6 bases and J by 0 bases, leaving 11 bases between them. Among the patients, aged 18 to 65, hyperthyroidism was newly diagnosed and had lasted under 2 months.

This receptor was identified in a woman between 18 and 29 years old with Graves' hyperthyroidism. The chain links TRBV6-1 to TRBJ1-1, with D perhaps TRBD1 (5 bases). The material sequenced was blood. The CDR3, as DNA: TGTGCCAGCAGGAAGGGGCAGCTGAACACTGAAGCTTTCTTT. Amino acid sequence: CASRKGQLNTEAFF.